The source of this T cell receptor beta chain is a study of OX40 agonist ivuxolimab in advanced cancers. Study-level information: Ivuxolimab is an agonistic anti-OX40 (CD134) antibody, and patients were treated with it. 40% to 50% of patients had received prior checkpoint inhibitor therapy. Whole-study results and caveats: The study observed clonal expansion of CD4+ and CD8+ blood T cells by week 6 at 0.1 to 3.0 mg/kg.

On this clone: The antigen is unknown.

CDR3 length equals 13 residues. V shed 3 bases and J shed 11 bases, with 16 bases lying between them. Germline CDR1 LNHDA, CDR2 SQIVND (reference sequence). Some clones are missing from TCRdb's copy, which holds only in-frame ones; the method was immunoSEQ multiplex PCR. The table has roughly 30,000 clones, around 90% seen once. This specimen consisted of CD4+ or CD8+ T cells sorted from blood, obtained in a trial of the OX40 agonist ivuxolimab. The sequence was collected from an adult with an advanced solid tumor such as melanoma, head and neck, liver or kidney cancer. The chain carries TRBV19 and TRBJ1-1; D is perhaps TRBD1 (5 bases). CDR3 residues: CASSISTTGEAFF. In DNA form, the CDR3 reads TGTGCCAGTAGTATCTCCACAACAGGAGAGGCTTTCTTT.